This entry is about one T cell receptor beta chain. Its specificity is not known. This record belongs to a study of shared clonotypes between healthy human individuals. The CDR3 extends over 15 amino acids. Between the trimmed V and J ends, which lost 4 bases and 3 bases, there was a span of 15 bases. Germline V gene lookup returns CDR1 MNHEY and CDR2 SMNVEV (reference sequence). Repertoires were generated with immunoSEQ multiplex PCR, while TCRdb's copy carries only in-frame clones and drops some. The profile shows over 1.5 million clones, nearly 99% of them singletons. Overall study findings and caveats: Compared with memory subsets, naive subsets generally had larger estimated richness.

Sequencing was done on a sample of naive CD4+ T cells sorted from blood. Subset described: CD45RA+ positively selected. The receptor was derived from a man in his thirties or forties in good health. This chain uses TRBV27 with TRBJ1-2; maybe TRBD1 (6 bases). As DNA, the CDR3 is TGTGCCAGCAGTTCCACAGGGAAATGGGACTATGGCTACACCTTC. It translates to CASSSTGKWDYGYTF.